A single sample is the source of the 5 T cell receptor beta chains below, sequenced in a study of a mutant IDH1 vaccine in newly diagnosed glioma. The time point denotes: baseline, week 1 (first vaccination visit). Treatment reported: pre-vaccination baseline after standard-of-care therapy. Libraries were prepared by immunoSEQ multiplex PCR; TCRdb keeps only in-frame clonotypes and omits some of them. The table has tens of thousands of clones, 83% seen once. The specimen comprised PBMCs, sampled from a glioma patient treated with radiotherapy, temozolomide or both. These receptors all come from a woman between 45 and 65 years old with glioma.

The chain carries TRBV7-2 and TRBJ2-7; D is undetermined. There are 15 residues in the CDR3. Germline loops: CDR1 SGHTA, CDR2 FQGNSA. Trimming took 0 bases from V and 7 from J, leaving 16 bases between them. CDR3 sequence: CASSLAPDSRVEQYF. For the CDR3, the DNA is TGTGCCAGCAGCTTAGCGCCGGATAGCCGCGTTGAGCAGTACTTC.

The chain joins TRBV19 to TRBJ1-2; 8 nucleotides align to TRBD1. Trimming removed 6 bases from V and 0 bases from J; junction bases left unmatched: 9. From germline, CDR1 is LNHDA and CDR2 SQIVND (reference sequence). The CDR3 runs 16 residues. The CDR3 loop reads CASRTGDLLPNYGYTF. In nucleotides, the CDR3 is TGTGCCAGTAGGACAGGGGACCTTCTCCCTAACTATGGCTACACCTTC.

This chain connects TRBV4-3 to TRBJ1-1, with D perhaps matching TRBD1 (5 bases). The V gene's germline CDR1 is LGHNA and CDR2 YSLEER. The CDR3 has 14 residues. The germline V and J ends were trimmed by 0 bases and 11 bases, with 16 bases remaining between them. The CDR3 is CASSQEPGIPRAFF. Written as DNA, the CDR3 is TGCGCCAGCAGCCAAGAGCCAGGGATACCTCGGGCTTTCTTT.

The rearrangement uses TRBV7-8 and TRBJ2-2; perhaps D is TRBD1 or TRBD2 (5 bases each). The CDR3 is 17 residues long. V lost 1 base and J lost 6, with 18 bases in between. CDR1 is SGHVS and CDR2 is FQNEAQ in the germline V gene. The chain's CDR3 is CASSLVLEFRGAGELFF. CDR3 nucleotide sequence: TGTGCCAGCAGCTTAGTTCTCGAGTTTCGAGGGGCCGGGGAGCTGTTTTTT. Combining the CDR3 with reference TRBV7-8 and TRBJ2-2 gives the whole variable domain GAGVSQSPRYKVAKRGQDVALRCDPISGHVSLFWYQQALGQGPEFLTYFQNEAQLDKSGLPSDRFFAERPEGSVSTLKIQRTQQEDSAVYLCASSLVLEFRGAGELFFGEGSRLTVL.

The J gene is TRBJ1-1, the V gene TRBV4-1, with D possibly matching TRBD1 (5 bases). CDR1 is MGHRA, CDR2 YSYEKL, per germline. V shed 0 bases and J shed 1 base, with 12 bases lying between them. CDR3 length equals 16 residues. The CDR3 nucleotides read TGCGCCAGCAGCCAAGATGGGCCAGGGCGGAACACTGAAGCTTTCTTT. Protein product: CASSQDGPGRNTEAFF.